The present T cell receptor (beta chain) was sequenced within a study of blood T cell repertoires in COVID-19. Study summary: Samples taken during acute and convalescent COVID-19 were collected in the United States, Italy and Spain. Sample material is recorded as cDNA or gDNA derived from T cells, B-cell-depleted T cells, or PBMCs.

Authors' processing steps: Counts of nucleated cells, estimated from reference gene primer amplification, were obtained. The method was immunoSEQ multiplex PCR; TCRdb's version includes in-frame clones alone and lacks a portion of them. V and J calls and clone size are given by that table; D and trimming were obtained from the DNA. Found here are some 190,000 clones, over 75% of them singletons; the top ten hold about a tenth. From germline, CDR1 is SGHNT and CDR2 YYREEE (reference sequence). The CDR3 extends over 16 amino acids. Unmatched junction bases numbered 8, after V lost 0 bases and J lost 10 bases.

This chain uses TRBV5-4 with TRBJ2-1; 12 bases are shared with TRBD2. This clonotype originated in a human donor with active or convalescent COVID-19. The donor label of this sample is uncertain. What was sequenced was peripheral blood. The DNA of the CDR3 is TGTGCCAGCAGCTTGGGAGGGCTAGCGGGGGGGTTGGAGCAGTTCTTC. It is translated as CASSLGGLAGGLEQFF.